Listed here are 30 T cell receptor beta chains from one sample, sequenced in a study of CD8+ T cells in alopecia areata. Extraction and reverse transcription of RNA yielded cDNA as the sequencing template. Profiling relied on immunoSEQ multiplex PCR, and the TCRdb table lists in-frame clones only, not all of them. The sample has some 240,000 clones, about 50% seen once. Treatment indicated: oral pan-JAK inhibitor, 5-10 mg twice daily. The sequences come from CD4+ T cells sorted from blood, collected at week 4, from a patient treated with tofacitinib. The origin of the receptors is a human donor with alopecia areata.

The table lists this clone with a few counts. V and J are TRBV29-1 and TRBJ2-7; 7 nucleotides agree with TRBD1. CDR1 and CDR2 (germline): SQVTM, ANQGSEA. The CDR3 has 13 residues. Trimming removed 5 bases from V and 3 bases from J; junction bases left unmatched: 7. The DNA of the CDR3 is TGCAGCGTTTGCACAGGGGACGGCTACGAGCAGTACTTC. It is translated as CSVCTGDGYEQYF.

The chain is built from TRBV7-2 and TRBJ2-1; D may match TRBD1 or TRBD2 (6 bases each). With 2 bases removed from V and 7 bases from J, the gap between germline ends came to 12 bases. The germline gives CDR1 SGHTA, CDR2 FQGNSA. The CDR3 spans 14 residues. The DNA of the CDR3 is TGTGCCAGCAGCTTAATACGGGGGCCGAATGAGCAGTTCTTC. It codes for CASSLIRGPNEQFF. The full variable domain, completed using reference TRBV7-2 and TRBJ2-1, is GAGVSQSPSNKVTEKGKDVELRCDPISGHTALYWYRQSLGQGLEFLIYFQGNSAPDKSGLPSDRFSAERTGGSVSTLTIQRTQQEDSAVYLCASSLIRGPNEQFFGPGTRLTVL.

The rearrangement uses TRBV2 and TRBJ2-7; D remains unclear. Trimming left V 10 bases short and J 2 bases short, with 15 bases between. The CDR3 consists of 13 residues. The germline gives CDR1 SNHLY, CDR2 FYNNEI. The CDR3: CATSLDKTYEQYF. The CDR3 nucleotides read TGTGCCACCAGCCTCGACAAGACCTACGAGCAGTACTTC.

This clone was seen only once. The rearrangement uses TRBV6-5 and TRBJ2-3; possible D gene TRBD2, 5 bases. Per germline, CDR1 MNHEY and CDR2 SVGAGI. This CDR3 has 15 amino acids. The germline V and J ends were trimmed by 0 bases and 0 bases, with 7 bases remaining between them. CDR3 coding DNA: TGTGCCAGCAGTTACTCATCGGGGAGCACAGATACGCAGTATTTT. Protein: CASSYSSGSTDTQYF.

The rearrangement joins TRBV9 to TRBJ2-1; D perhaps matches TRBD2 (5 bases). V dropped 4 bases and J dropped 3 bases, with 17 bases sitting between them. Per the germline V gene, CDR1 is SGDLS and CDR2 is YYNGEE. The CDR3 extends over 16 amino acids. CDR3 protein: CASSIRDGGLYNEQFF. The CDR3 DNA reads TGTGCCAGCAGCATTCGAGACGGAGGCCTCTACAATGAGCAGTTCTTC. Together with reference TRBV9 and TRBJ2-1, the CDR3 gives the full variable domain: DSGVTQTPKHLITATGQRVTLRCSPRSGDLSVYWYQQSLDQGLQFLIQYYNGEERAKGNILERFSAQQFPDLHSELNLSSLELGDSALYFCASSIRDGGLYNEQFFGPGTRLTVL.

This clone was counted a few times. The gene calls are TRBV18 and TRBJ2-7, with a weak D call TRBD2 (7 bases). Germline V lookup: CDR1 KGHSH, CDR2 LQKENI. This CDR3 is built from 15 residues. V lost 3 bases, J lost 2 bases, and 14 bases lay in between. The CDR3 loop is CASSPGGTRTYEQYF. The CDR3 DNA is TGTGCCAGCTCACCGGGGGGGACACGAACCTACGAGCAGTACTTC.

This chain links TRBV12-5 with TRBJ2-5; TRBD2 might be the D (6 bases). The CDR3 is 13 amino acids. Trimming removed 0 bases from V and 4 bases from J, with 6 bases in between. Germline V gene data show CDR1 as LGHNT and CDR2 as FRNRAP. For the CDR3, the DNA is TGTGCTAGTGGTTTGGTGCGGGGAGAGACCCAGTACTTC. Its protein product is CASGLVRGETQYF.

This clone has at least ten counts. The genes are TRBV19 and TRBJ1-5; D gene unclear. V lost 3 bases and J 0 bases, leaving 6 bases between the germline ends. The germline V gene encodes CDR1 LNHDA and CDR2 SQIVND (reference sequence). The CDR3 is made up of 14 amino acids. In DNA form, the CDR3 reads TGTGCCAGTAGTATCCTTTATAGCAATCAGCCCCAGCATTTT. Encoded protein: CASSILYSNQPQHF.

The chain recombines TRBV5-1 with TRBJ2-7; 7 nucleotides agree with TRBD2. The CDR3 extends over 14 amino acids. V lost 0 bases to trimming and J lost 4 bases; unmatched junction nucleotides: 4. CDR1 is SGHRS and CDR2 is YFSETQ in the germline V gene. CDR3 in DNA: TGCGCCAGCAGCTTGGGGGACTACCCTTACGAGCAGTACTTC. It encodes CASSLGDYPYEQYF.

This clone was counted a few times. The rearrangement joins TRBV5-1 to TRBJ2-2; D might be TRBD1 (6 bases). The germline V gene has CDR1 SGHRS and CDR2 YFSETQ. With 0 bases removed from V and 5 bases from J, the gap between germline ends came to 8 bases. CDR3 length: 14 amino acids. The CDR3 region is CASSLAGDTGELFF. As DNA, the CDR3 is TGCGCCAGCAGCTTGGCAGGGGATACCGGGGAGCTGTTTTTT.

The gene calls are TRBV2 and TRBJ2-7; 13 bases map to TRBD2. V was pared by 10 bases and J by 7 bases, with 4 bases of the junction left unmatched. Per the germline V gene, CDR1 is SNHLY and CDR2 is FYNNEI. This CDR3 region has 12 residues. CDR3 region: CATTTSGGEQYF. Here the CDR3 DNA reads TGTGCCACCACGACTAGCGGGGGGGAGCAGTACTTC.

A few counts support this clone. CDR3 protein: CSVDGLAGVTDTQYF. CDR3 DNA sequence: TGCAGCGTTGATGGGCTAGCGGGGGTCACAGATACGCAGTATTTT. The V and J genes are TRBV29-1 and TRBJ2-3, with 10 positions matching TRBD2. V lost 3 bases, J lost 2 bases, and 5 bases stayed unmatched. The CDR3 extends over 15 amino acids. Germline CDR1 reads SQVTM; CDR2 reads ANQGSEA.

This clone was detected only a few times. The chain employs TRBV29-1 and TRBJ1-2; D is ambiguous. This CDR3 spans 12 amino acids. Looked up from germline, CDR1 is SQVTM and CDR2 is ANQGSEA. The CDR3 reads CTGRDPFDGYTF. Written as DNA, the CDR3 is TGCACGGGTAGAGACCCCTTCGATGGCTACACCTTC.

The chain combines TRBV10-1 with TRBJ2-1; TRBD2 matches at 15 bases. From germline, CDR1 is WNHNN and CDR2 SYGVQD (reference sequence). V was clipped by 6 bases and J by 9 bases; unmatched bases: 9. The CDR3 is 16 residues long. The chain's CDR3 is CASSRTSGGAGGEQFF. For the CDR3, the DNA is TGCGCCAGCAGCCGGACTAGCGGGGGGGCCGGGGGTGAGCAGTTCTTC.

This clone has more than one count but fewer than ten. The chain joins TRBV30 to TRBJ1-5, with 8 bases identical to TRBD1. J lost 2 bases, V lost 7 bases, and 1 base had no gene match. This CDR3 comprises 12 residues. Germline V gene data show CDR1 as GTSNPN and CDR2 as SVGIG (reference sequence). The CDR3 DNA reads as TGTGCCTCGGGACAGGGCAATCAGCCCCAGCATTTT. It is translated as CASGQGNQPQHF.

Worth noting for this clone: The junction differs from germline at one of its ends, possibly a read error. The rearrangement uses TRBV28 and TRBJ2-5; tentatively, D is TRBD2 (5 bases). Germline lookup yields CDR1 MDHEN and CDR2 SYDVKM. The CDR3 spans 14 residues. CDR3 coding DNA: TGTGCCAGCACCACCGAGGGCCCCCAAAAGACCCAGTACTTC. Translated: CASTTEGPQKTQYF.

V gene TRBV6-5 combines with J gene TRBJ2-2; D is ambiguous. This CDR3 has 14 amino acids. Germline V gene data show CDR1 as MNHEY and CDR2 as SVGAGI. V was cut by 0 bases and J by 5 bases, with 7 bases left in between. DNA for the CDR3: TGTGCCAGCAGTTACTCGACGGTGACCGGGGAGCTGTTTTTT. It specifies CASSYSTVTGELFF.

This clone has a single count. The genes are TRBV7-3 and TRBJ1-1, with D unresolved. Trimming took off 2 bases at V and 2 bases at J, with 6 bases between the two ends. Germline V gene sequence: CDR1 SGHTA, CDR2 FQGTGA. The CDR3 loop spans 13 amino acids. The CDR3 DNA is TGTGCCAGCAGCTTAGTGGGAAACACTGAAGCTTTCTTT. It encodes CASSLVGNTEAFF.

The chain employs TRBV14 and TRBJ1-2; tentatively, D is TRBD1 (6 bases). Looked up from germline, CDR1 is SGHDN and CDR2 is FVKESK. The V end lost 0 bases, the J end lost 2 bases, and 19 bases lay between the germline ends. CDR3 length equals 18 residues. The CDR3, as DNA: TGTGCCAGCAGCCAAGATGCCCTGGGCGGAGGGGGGAACTATGGCTACACCTTC. The encoded protein is CASSQDALGGGGNYGYTF.

Remarks on this clone: In the same sample, other DNA sequences code for this CDR3. The V call is TRBV29-1, the J call TRBJ2-3; 10 positions agree with TRBD1. CDR1 SQVTM and CDR2 ANQGSEA come from the germline V gene. The CDR3 has 14 residues. V shed 4 bases and J 1 base; nucleotides not matched to a gene: 2. The CDR3 DNA reads as TGCAGCGTTGTAGGGACAGGGGGCACAGATACGCAGTATTTT. This codes for CSVVGTGGTDTQYF.

About this clone: Distinct nucleotide sequences in the sample also encode this CDR3. The rearrangement joins TRBV29-1 to TRBJ1-1; D perhaps matches TRBD1 (5 bases). Germline values: CDR1 SQVTM, CDR2 ANQGSEA. This CDR3 has 11 amino acids. Between the trimmed V and J ends, which lost 6 bases and 5 bases, there was a span of 10 bases. CDR3 in amino acids: CSVLGGTEAFF. The CDR3 DNA sequence: TGCAGCGTCCTCGGGGGGACTGAAGCTTTCTTT.

This chain connects TRBV30 to TRBJ2-1; 8 nucleotides line up with TRBD1. Trimming removed 5 bases from V and 6 bases from J; junction bases left unmatched: 9. From germline, CDR1 is GTSNPN and CDR2 SVGIG (reference sequence). This CDR3 comprises 14 residues. The DNA of the CDR3 is TGTGCCTGGGAGGAGGGACAGGCGGTCAATGAGCAGTTCTTC. Its translation: CAWEEGQAVNEQFF.

The chain employs TRBV30 and TRBJ1-6, with no clear D. V was clipped by 3 bases and J by 0 bases, with 12 bases between them. The CDR3 consists of 16 residues. The germline V gene has CDR1 GTSNPN and CDR2 SVGIG (reference sequence). CDR3 protein: CAWSEGPSSYNSPLHF. The CDR3 coding sequence is TGTGCCTGGAGCGAAGGACCGAGCTCCTATAATTCACCCCTCCACTTT. The variable domain in full, with the rest retrieved from reference TRBV30 and TRBJ1-6, is SQTIHQWPATLVQPVGSPLSLECTVEGTSNPNLYWYRQAAGRGLQLLFYSVGIGQISSEVPQNLSASRPQDRQFILSSKKLLLSDSGFYLCAWSEGPSSYNSPLHFGNGTRLTVT.

CDR3 bases: TGTGCCAGCAGCGTGCGACAGAAAAACTACGAGCAGTACTTC. Amino acids: CASSVRQKNYEQYF. The chain has TRBV7-2 and TRBJ2-7, with a weak D call TRBD1 (5 bases). Trimming took off 5 bases at V and 3 bases at J, with 14 bases between the two ends. From germline, CDR1 is SGHTA and CDR2 FQGNSA. This CDR3 has 14 amino acids.

This sequence joins TRBV7-2 and TRBJ1-6; D gene uncertain. The ends were cut back, 5 bases at V and 6 bases at J, with 11 bases in the middle. Germline values: CDR1 SGHTA, CDR2 FQGNSA. The length of the CDR3 is 14 residues. CDR3 in amino acids: CASSPSRVNSPLHF. The CDR3 DNA reads as TGTGCCAGCAGCCCCTCGAGGGTTAATTCACCCCTCCACTTT.

This chain uses TRBV7-3 with TRBJ2-3; D may be TRBD2 (7 bases). Trimming pared 5 bases from V and 4 bases from J, leaving 16 bases between. The CDR3 runs to 15 residues. Germline V lookup: CDR1 SGHTA, CDR2 FQGTGA. The CDR3 here is CASSPRRGAADTQYF. The CDR3 DNA follows: TGTGCCAGCAGCCCAAGACGGGGGGCCGCAGATACGCAGTATTTT.

This clone was counted a few times. V gene TRBV2 combines with J gene TRBJ1-2; no definite D call. Germline V gene data show CDR1 as SNHLY and CDR2 as FYNNEI. The CDR3 contains 10 residues. Trimming left V 6 bases short and J 8 bases short, with 7 bases between. The CDR3 DNA follows: TGTGCCAGCAGATTACAGGGCTACACCTTC. Amino acids: CASRLQGYTF.

This clone has just a few counts. This sequence joins TRBV6-1 and TRBJ2-2, with 10 nucleotides matching TRBD1. The CDR3 runs 14 residues. Germline V CDR1 and CDR2: MNHNS, SASEGT. V lost 7 bases, J lost 8 bases, and 7 bases stayed unmatched. The CDR3 loop reads CASNRQGAAGELFF. CDR3 nucleotides: TGTGCCAGCAACAGACAGGGGGCTGCGGGGGAGCTGTTTTTT.

The V and J genes are TRBV5-1 and TRBJ2-5, with 10 bases fitting TRBD2. Per germline, CDR1 SGHRS and CDR2 YFSETQ. V trimming: 5 bases; J trimming: 2 bases; junction bases outside the gene matches: 6. The CDR3 has 15 residues. Here the CDR3 DNA reads TGCGCCAGCAGGACTAGCGGGCCTATTCAAGAGACCCAGTACTTC. Translated: CASRTSGPIQETQYF. Drawing the rest from reference TRBV5-1 and TRBJ2-5, the complete variable domain is KAGVTQTPRYLIKTRGQQVTLSCSPISGHRSVSWYQQTPGQGLQFLFEYFSETQRNKGNFPGRFSGRQFSNSRSEMNVSTLELGDSALYLCASRTSGPIQETQYFGPGTRLLVL.

The chain combines TRBV2 with TRBJ1-2; D unresolved. V was shortened by 4 bases and J by 2 bases, with 11 bases between the two germline ends. The CDR3 consists of 14 residues. The V gene's germline CDR1 is SNHLY and CDR2 FYNNEI. The CDR3: CASSGQVQNYGYTF. CDR3 bases: TGTGCCAGCAGTGGCCAAGTTCAGAACTATGGCTACACCTTC.